This is a list of T cell receptor beta chains from one sample in a study of blood T cells in healthy people across ages. TCRdb re-called the 5' RACE reads through MiXCR, storing one row per CDR3 protein. The data contain hundreds of thousands of distinct CDR3 sequences, 25% of them seen just once; the ten biggest clones take up around 9.2%. These records were also assigned to another study, of T cells of mothers and their children.

Sequencing input: blood. Receptor source: a boy younger than 18 in good health. Both conserved end residues are part of each CDR3. A D gene is named only where the DNA matches it firmly. Not all rows give a size; the values are once, few, many and, for expanded clones, a class.

clone_size,v_call,d_call,j_call,cdr3_nt,cdr3_aa
few,TRBV5-1,TRBD1,TRBJ2-7,TGCGCCAGCAGCGTGACAGGGGAACCCAGGGAGCAGTACTTC,CASSVTGEPREQYF
.,TRBV12-3/TRBV12-4,.,TRBJ2-5,TGTGCCAGCAGGAGGTACCAAGAGACCCAGTACTTC,CASRRYQETQYF
.,TRBV12-3/TRBV12-4,TRBD2,TRBJ2-5,TGTGCCAGCAGTTCAAGGACTAGCGGGAGGCCTCAAGAGACCCAGTACTTC,CASSSRTSGRPQETQYF
few,TRBV27,TRBD2,TRBJ2-1,TGTGCCAGCAGTCTCGGGACTATTTACAATGAGCAGTTCTTC,CASSLGTIYNEQFF
few,TRBV7-9,TRBD2,TRBJ2-1,TGTGCCAGCAGCTTAGCACTAGCGGGGCCGGGGGATGAGCAGTTCTTC,CASSLALAGPGDEQFF
.,TRBV12-3/TRBV12-4,.,TRBJ2-3,TGTGCCAGCAGTTTAAGGGTCTCTAGCACAGATACGCAGTATTTT,CASSLRVSSTDTQYF
few,TRBV6-1,TRBD2,TRBJ2-6,TGTGCCAGCAGTGAATTTCCGGGACTAGCCGGATCTGGGGCCAACGTCCTGACTTTC,CASSEFPGLAGSGANVLTF
.,TRBV27,.,TRBJ1-4,TGTGCCAGCAGCCCCGGCGCCTTCGGAAAACTGTTTTTT,CASSPGAFGKLFF
.,TRBV25-1,.,TRBJ2-1,TGTGCCAACAGACCGAGACTGGGCTCCTACAATGAGCAGTTCTTC,CANRPRLGSYNEQFF
.,TRBV10-3,TRBD2,TRBJ2-5,TGTGCCATCAGCTATGGACTAGACGAGACCCAGTACTTC,CAISYGLDETQYF
many,TRBV29-1,.,TRBJ2-5,TGCAGCGTTGACGAGGAACCGACTGGGGAGACCCAGTACTTC,CSVDEEPTGETQYF
few,TRBV7-2,TRBD2,TRBJ2-1,TGTGCCAGCAGCTTAAGGGGAGGGCAGTGGGGTGAGCAGTTCTTC,CASSLRGGQWGEQFF
.,TRBV20-1,.,TRBJ2-5,TGCAGTGCTAGAGGAGACGGGCAAGAGACTCAGTACTTC,CSARGDGQETQYF
.,TRBV20-1,.,TRBJ1-2,TGCAGTGCTAGAGTTATTGGGATGAGCTATGGCTACACCTTC,CSARVIGMSYGYTF
few,TRBV20-1,TRBD2,TRBJ2-5,TGCAGTGCTATGGCGGGAACGGGGGGAGAGACCCAGTACTTC,CSAMAGTGGETQYF
few,TRBV6-2/TRBV6-3,.,TRBJ1-2,TGTGCCAGCAGTCCGGCCGTTGGGAACTATGGCTACACCTTC,CASSPAVGNYGYTF
.,TRBV5-1,TRBD2,TRBJ2-3,TGCGCCAGCAGCTGGGGACTAGCGGGAGACGCAGATACGCAGTATTTT,CASSWGLAGDADTQYF
.,TRBV28,TRBD2,TRBJ2-3,TGTGCCAGCAGTTTAAAGGCGGGAGTTATAGATACGCAGTATTTT,CASSLKAGVIDTQYF
few,TRBV18,.,TRBJ1-2,TGTGCCAGCTCACCACCGACGCTACCTTATGGCTACACCTTC,CASSPPTLPYGYTF
few,TRBV9,TRBD1,TRBJ2-1,TGTGCCAGCAGCGGAAAGACAGGGATCTTGAATGAGCAGTTCTTC,CASSGKTGILNEQFF
.,TRBV7-3,.,TRBJ2-7,TGTGCCAGCAGCCCGAACGGTGGGGTCGAGCAGTACTTC,CASSPNGGVEQYF
few,TRBV15,TRBD1,TRBJ2-5,TGTGCCACCAGCGCTCGACAGGGGTTTCGGGAGCAGTACTTC,CATSARQGFREQYF
.,TRBV28,.,TRBJ1-1,TGTGCCAGCAGCGAGCCCCGGGGGAACACTGAAGCTTTCTTT,CASSEPRGNTEAFF
.,TRBV6-5,TRBD1,TRBJ1-1,TGTGCCAGCAACAACAGGGGGCAGATGAACACTGAAGCTTTCTTT,CASNNRGQMNTEAFF
.,TRBV29-1,.,TRBJ2-5,TGCAGCGTTGACCTACTTGACCGTCAAGAGACCCAGTACTTC,CSVDLLDRQETQYF
.,TRBV28,.,TRBJ1-4,TGTGCCAGCAGCACAGATTCAACTAATGAAAAACTGTTTTTT,CASSTDSTNEKLFF
.,TRBV29-1,TRBD2,TRBJ2-7,TGCAGCGTTGTCCCAACTAGCGGCGAGCAGTACTTC,CSVVPTSGEQYF
.,TRBV10-3,.,TRBJ2-7,TGTGCCATCAGTGAGCCCTTTCAGGGTAACGAGCAGTACTTC,CAISEPFQGNEQYF
many,TRBV7-2,.,TRBJ2-4,TGTGCCAGCAGCTTAGTCGGTTTAGGGTTGAACATTCAGTACTTC,CASSLVGLGLNIQYF
.,TRBV18,.,TRBJ1-2,TGTGCCAGCTCACCCCAGGCAGCGGGGGACTATGGCTACACCTTC,CASSPQAAGDYGYTF
few,TRBV4-3,.,TRBJ2-7,TGCGCCAGCAGCCAAGATATCCGGCTCTACGAGCAGTACTTC,CASSQDIRLYEQYF
once,TRBV21-1,.,TRBJ2-3,TGTGCCAGCAGTTATAAGGGTACGGCAGACACAGATACGCAGTATTTT,CASSYKGTADTDTQYF
few,TRBV7-2,TRBD2,TRBJ2-2,TGTGCCAGCAGCTTAGTTGGCGCTAGCGGGGGGGCCAACACCGGGGAGCTGTTTTTT,CASSLVGASGGANTGELFF
.,TRBV11-3,.,TRBJ2-5,TGTGCCAGCAGCTTCCGGACGGGGGCGGAGTGGGGTCAAGAGACCCAGTACTTC,CASSFRTGAEWGQETQYF
few,TRBV20-1,.,TRBJ2-3,TGCAGTGCTAGAGATGCCGCGAGGAGCGGAACAGATACGCAGTATTTT,CSARDAARSGTDTQYF
.,TRBV7-6,.,TRBJ2-3,TGTGCCAGCAGCTTCGGCGGGGCAACTACAGATACGCAGTATTTT,CASSFGGATTDTQYF
.,TRBV5-1,.,TRBJ1-1,TGCGCCAGCAGCCGGGGGGTTGGTAACACTGAAGCTTTCTTT,CASSRGVGNTEAFF
.,TRBV20-1,TRBD1,TRBJ2-6,TGCAGTGCTAGAACCGGGACAGGGGGCGCCGGGGCCAACGTCCTGACTTTC,CSARTGTGGAGANVLTF
few,TRBV29-1,.,TRBJ1-2,TGCAGCGTTGTCAGGGAGGGAGATGGCTACATCTTC,CSVVREGDGYIF
.,TRBV7-2,.,TRBJ1-4,TGTGCCAGCAGCTCCCAGGGTCAGGATTATGAAAAACTGTTTTTT,CASSSQGQDYEKLFF
.,TRBV7-9,TRBD1,TRBJ2-5,TGTGCCAGCAGCCGCGAGACCCTCACAGGGGCCAAGACCCAGTACTTC,CASSRETLTGAKTQYF
few,TRBV5-6,.,TRBJ2-5,TGTGCCAGCAGCTTGGGAGCAGGGACAAAACAAGAGACCCAGTACTTC,CASSLGAGTKQETQYF
.,TRBV6-1,TRBD2,TRBJ2-1,TGTGCCAGCAGTGAATCGCGGGGGGTAGGAGAGCAGTTCTTC,CASSESRGVGEQFF
.,TRBV20-1,.,TRBJ2-7,TGCAGTGCTAGGGACAACTTCTCCTACGAGCAGTACTTC,CSARDNFSYEQYF
many,TRBV27,.,TRBJ1-4,TGTGCCAGCAGGCGCAGGGTGAATGAAAAACTGTTTTTT,CASRRRVNEKLFF